This TCR beta chain is drawn from a study of T cell responses to AZD1222 COVID-19 vaccine. Study-wide points: In all cases, repertoires were sampled only after the peak T cell response. The study reported that nearly half of spike-specific TCRs target unmutated variant regions.

About this clone: As yet, its antigen is unknown. Within the sample, other DNA sequences also encode this same CDR3.

Sequencing was performed with immunoSEQ multiplex PCR; in TCRdb, only in-frame clones are kept and a portion is missing. The sample carries 190,000 or so clones, approximately 93% recorded once. The germline V gene has CDR1 MDHEN and CDR2 SYDVKM. V dropped 6 bases and J dropped 2 bases, with 11 bases sitting between them. The CDR3 has 13 amino acids. Timing groups of about 4 and about 12 weeks for second doses were pooled. This TCR derives from an adult who received the AZD1222 COVID-19 vaccine. The sequenced sample was peripheral blood, obtained 28 days after the second AZD1222 dose. The chain recombines TRBV28 with TRBJ2-7; maybe TRBD1 (6 bases). The CDR3, as DNA: TGTGCCAGCAGCCCAGGACAGACCTACGAGCAGTACTTC. This encodes CASSPGQTYEQYF.